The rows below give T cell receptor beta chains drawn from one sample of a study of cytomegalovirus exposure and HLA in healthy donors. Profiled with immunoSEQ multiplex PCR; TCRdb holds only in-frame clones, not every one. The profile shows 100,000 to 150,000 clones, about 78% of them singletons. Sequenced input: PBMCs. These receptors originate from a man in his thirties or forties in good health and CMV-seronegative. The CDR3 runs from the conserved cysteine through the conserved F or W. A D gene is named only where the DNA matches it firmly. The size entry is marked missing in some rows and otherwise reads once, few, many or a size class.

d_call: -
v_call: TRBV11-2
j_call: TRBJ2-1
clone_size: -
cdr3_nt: TGTGCCAGCAGCTACCGAGGTGAGCAGTTCTTC
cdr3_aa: CASSYRGEQFF

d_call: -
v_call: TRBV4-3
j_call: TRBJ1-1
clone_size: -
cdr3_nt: TGCGCCAGCAGCCAAGACGAGGGGGGGTGGAACACTGAAGCTTTCTTT
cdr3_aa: CASSQDEGGWNTEAFF

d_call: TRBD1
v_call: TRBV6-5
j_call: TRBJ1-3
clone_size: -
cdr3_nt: TGTGCCAGCAGTTCGGACAGGCTCCACTCTGGAAACACCATATATTTT
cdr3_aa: CASSSDRLHSGNTIYF

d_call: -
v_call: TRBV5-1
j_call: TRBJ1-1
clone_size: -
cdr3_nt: TGCGCCAGCAGCTTACCGACAGGCGGCCGGGTTATGCACACTGAAGCTTTCTTT
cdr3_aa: CASSLPTGGRVMHTEAFF

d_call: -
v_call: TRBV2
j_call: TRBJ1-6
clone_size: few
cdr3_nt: TGTGCCAGCAGTGAGATGGTAGGGAGCTCCTATAATTCACCCCTCCACTTT
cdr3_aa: CASSEMVGSSYNSPLHF

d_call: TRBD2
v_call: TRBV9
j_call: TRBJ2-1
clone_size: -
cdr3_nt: TGTGCCAGCAGCGTAGCAAGCGGGGCCAACAATGAGCAGTTCTTC
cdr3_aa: CASSVASGANNEQFF

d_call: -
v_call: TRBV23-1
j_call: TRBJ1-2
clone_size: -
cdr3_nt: TGCGCCAGCAGTCAACTCGGGGGAAACTATGGCTACACCTTC
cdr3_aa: CASSQLGGNYGYTF

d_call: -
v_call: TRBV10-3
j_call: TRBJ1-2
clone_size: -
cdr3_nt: TGTGCCATCAGTGAGTCGAATCCTAGACGCCGTCGTGGCTACACCTTC
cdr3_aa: CAISESNPRRRRGYTF

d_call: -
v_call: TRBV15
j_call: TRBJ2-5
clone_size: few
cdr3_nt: TGTGCCACCAGCAGAGCTCATACCATTACAGTGCAAGAGACCCAGTACTTC
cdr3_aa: CATSRAHTITVQETQYF

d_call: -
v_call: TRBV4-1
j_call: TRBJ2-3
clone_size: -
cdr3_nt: TGCGCCAGCAGGAACCCGGGTACCCTAGCAGCAGATACGCAGTATTTT
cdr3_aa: CASRNPGTLAADTQYF

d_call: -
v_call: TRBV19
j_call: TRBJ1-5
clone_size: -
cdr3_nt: TGTGCCAGTAGTACGTCGGGTCAGCCCCAGCATTTT
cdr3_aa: CASSTSGQPQHF

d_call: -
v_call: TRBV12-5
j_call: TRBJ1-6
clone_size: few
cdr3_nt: TGTGCTAGTGGTTTGACGGCATCGCCAAAACGACTAAACGGCGTAAATTCACCCCTCCACTTT
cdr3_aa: CASGLTASPKRLNGVNSPLHF

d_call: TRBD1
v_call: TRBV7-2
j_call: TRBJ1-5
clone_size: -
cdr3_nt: TGTGCCAGCAGCTTATATTTAATACCGGGACAGGTCGATCAGCCCCAGCATTTT
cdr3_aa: CASSLYLIPGQVDQPQHF

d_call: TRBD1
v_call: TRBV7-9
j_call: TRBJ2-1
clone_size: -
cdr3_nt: TGTGCCAGCAGCGACCCGGGACAGGCAAACAATGAGCAGTTCTTC
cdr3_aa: CASSDPGQANNEQFF

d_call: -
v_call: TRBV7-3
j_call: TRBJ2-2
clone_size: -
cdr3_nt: TGTGCCAGCAGCTCGACTGGTCCCGGGGAGCTGTTTTTT
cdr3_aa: CASSSTGPGELFF

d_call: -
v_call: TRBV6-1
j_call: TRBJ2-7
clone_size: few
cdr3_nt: TGTGCCAGCAGTGACCAGGTCTATTCCTACGAGCAGTACTTC
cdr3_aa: CASSDQVYSYEQYF

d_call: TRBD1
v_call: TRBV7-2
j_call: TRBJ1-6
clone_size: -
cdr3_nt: TGTGCCAGCAGCCCCCAGGGACAGGCTATAGCACCCCTCCACTTT
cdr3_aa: CASSPQGQAIAPLHF

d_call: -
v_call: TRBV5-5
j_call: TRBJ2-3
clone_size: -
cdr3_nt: TGTGCCAGCAGCCCGGGCGGGGGCACAGATACGCAGTATTTT
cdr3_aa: CASSPGGGTDTQYF

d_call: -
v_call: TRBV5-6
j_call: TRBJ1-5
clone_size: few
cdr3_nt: TGTGCCAGCAGCTCTTCAGGACAGTTTAATCAGCCCCAGCATTTT
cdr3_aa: CASSSSGQFNQPQHF

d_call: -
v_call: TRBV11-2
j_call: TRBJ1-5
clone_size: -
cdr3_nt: TGTGCCAGCAGCCCCTTCGTCGGTAGCAATCAGCCCCAGCATTTT
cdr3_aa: CASSPFVGSNQPQHF

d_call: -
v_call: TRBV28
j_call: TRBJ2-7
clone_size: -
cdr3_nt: TGTGCCAGCAGCCCCAGTGGGGGGTTCGAGCAGTACTTC
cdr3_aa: CASSPSGGFEQYF

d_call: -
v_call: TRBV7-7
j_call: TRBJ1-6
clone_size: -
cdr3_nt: TGTGCCAGCAGCTTAAATCCCGGAGATTCACCCCTCCACTTT
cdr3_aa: CASSLNPGDSPLHF

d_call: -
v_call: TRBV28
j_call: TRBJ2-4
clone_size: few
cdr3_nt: TGTGCCAGCAGTTTTTCCGGGGAGGGGGTTCAGTACTTC
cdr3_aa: CASSFSGEGVQYF

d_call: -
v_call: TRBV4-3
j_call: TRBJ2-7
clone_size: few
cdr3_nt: TGCGCCAGCAGCCAAGATCTGAGTTACGAGCAGTACTTC
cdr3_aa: CASSQDLSYEQYF

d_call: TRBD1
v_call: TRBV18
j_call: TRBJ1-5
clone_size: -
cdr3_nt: TGTGCCAGCTCACCGCTCCGGACAGGGGGCAATCAGCCCCAGCATTTT
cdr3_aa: CASSPLRTGGNQPQHF

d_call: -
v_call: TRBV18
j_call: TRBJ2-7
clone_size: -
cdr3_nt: TGTGCCAGCTCACCTTCTAGCGACCCCTCCTACGAGCAGTACTTC
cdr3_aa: CASSPSSDPSYEQYF

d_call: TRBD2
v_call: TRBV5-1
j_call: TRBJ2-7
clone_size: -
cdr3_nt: TGCGCCAGCAGTGTGGGAGGGTACTACGAGCAGTACTTC
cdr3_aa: CASSVGGYYEQYF

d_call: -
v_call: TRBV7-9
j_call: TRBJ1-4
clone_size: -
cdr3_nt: TGTGCCGGCCATCGGGGGGATGAAAAACTGTTTTTT
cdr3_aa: CAGHRGDEKLFF

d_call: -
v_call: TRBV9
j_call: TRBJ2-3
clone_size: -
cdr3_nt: TGTGCCAGCACGCCCTTCCCAGTTCGCGGAACAGATACGCAGTATTTT
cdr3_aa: CASTPFPVRGTDTQYF

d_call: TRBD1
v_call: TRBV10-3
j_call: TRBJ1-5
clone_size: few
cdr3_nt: TGTGCCATCAGTGAGTCGTTCAACAGGGGGGATAATCAGCCCCAGCATTTT
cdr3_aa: CAISESFNRGDNQPQHF

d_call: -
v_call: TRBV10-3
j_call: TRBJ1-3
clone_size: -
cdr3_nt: TGTGCCATCAGTGAGACAGGGACCGGAAACACCATATATTTT
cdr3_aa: CAISETGTGNTIYF

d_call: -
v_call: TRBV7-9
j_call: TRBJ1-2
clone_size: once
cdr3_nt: TGTGCCAGCAGCTTAGATGGCGGCTACACCTTC
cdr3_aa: CASSLDGGYTF

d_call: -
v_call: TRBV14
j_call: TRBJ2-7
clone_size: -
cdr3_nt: TGTGCCAGCAGCTGGGGCCAAGCCTACGAGCAGTACTTC
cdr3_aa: CASSWGQAYEQYF

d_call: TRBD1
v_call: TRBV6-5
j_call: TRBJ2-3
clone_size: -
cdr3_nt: TGTGCCAGCAGCGGGACAGGGAGCGGCACAGATACGCAGTATTTT
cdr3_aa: CASSGTGSGTDTQYF

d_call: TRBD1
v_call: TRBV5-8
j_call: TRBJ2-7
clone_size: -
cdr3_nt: TGTGCCAGCACCAGTGTCCGAGACAGGGGTGGTCGCGAGCAGTACTTC
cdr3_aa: CASTSVRDRGGREQYF

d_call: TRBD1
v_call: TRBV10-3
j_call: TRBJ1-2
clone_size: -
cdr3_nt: TGTGCCATCAGCCCGGGACAGGGGAGCTATGGCTACACCTTC
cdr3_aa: CAISPGQGSYGYTF

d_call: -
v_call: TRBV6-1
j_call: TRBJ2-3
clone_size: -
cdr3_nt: TGTGCCAGCAGACCTTGGACAGCAGATACGCAGTATTTT
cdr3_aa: CASRPWTADTQYF

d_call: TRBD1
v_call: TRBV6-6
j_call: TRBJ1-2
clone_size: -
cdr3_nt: TGTGCCAGCAGTTACTCTCTCCAGGGGGTATTAGGCTACACCTTC
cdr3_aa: CASSYSLQGVLGYTF

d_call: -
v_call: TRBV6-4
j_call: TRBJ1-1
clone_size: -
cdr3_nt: TGTGCCAGCAGGTTCCGGACTCCTAAGCCTCCCACTGAAGCTTTCTTT
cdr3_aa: CASRFRTPKPPTEAFF

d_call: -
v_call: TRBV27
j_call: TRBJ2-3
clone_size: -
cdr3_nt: TGTGCCAGCAGTTTAAATCCCGCGGGGGCGACTAGCACAGATACGCAGTATTTT
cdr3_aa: CASSLNPAGATSTDTQYF

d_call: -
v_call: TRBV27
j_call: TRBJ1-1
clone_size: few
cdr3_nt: TGTGCCAGCAGTTTATTGCCGGCGGGGAACACTGAAGCTTTCTTT
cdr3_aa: CASSLLPAGNTEAFF

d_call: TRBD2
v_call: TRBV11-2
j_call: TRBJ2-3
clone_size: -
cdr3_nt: TGTGCCAGCAGCTTTCTAGCGGGGGCCGTCACAGATACGCAGTATTTT
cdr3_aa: CASSFLAGAVTDTQYF

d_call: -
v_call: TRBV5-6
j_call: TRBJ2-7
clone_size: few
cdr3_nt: TGTGCCAGCAGCTTGGGAGGGAACTCCTACGAGCAGTACTTC
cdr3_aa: CASSLGGNSYEQYF

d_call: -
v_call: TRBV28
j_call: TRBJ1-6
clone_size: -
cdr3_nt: TGTGCCAGCAGTACAGGCGCCTTGAATTCACCCCTCCACTTT
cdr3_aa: CASSTGALNSPLHF

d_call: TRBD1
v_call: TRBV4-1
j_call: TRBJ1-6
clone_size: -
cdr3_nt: TGCGCCAGCAGCCAAGAATTGGCGGACAGGGGATATAATTCACCCCTCCACTTT
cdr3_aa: CASSQELADRGYNSPLHF

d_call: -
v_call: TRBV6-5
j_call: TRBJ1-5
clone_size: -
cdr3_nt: TGTGCCAGCAGCGCCACGACAGAGAATCAGCCCCAGCATTTT
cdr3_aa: CASSATTENQPQHF

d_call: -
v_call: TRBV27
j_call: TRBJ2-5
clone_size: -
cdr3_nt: TGTGCCAGCAGTTTAAGGCGGGAAGAGACCCAGTACTTC
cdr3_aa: CASSLRREETQYF

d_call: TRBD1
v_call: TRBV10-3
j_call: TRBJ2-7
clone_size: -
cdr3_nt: TGTGCCATCAGTGAGTCGAGGGACAGCGAGCAGTACTTC
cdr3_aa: CAISESRDSEQYF

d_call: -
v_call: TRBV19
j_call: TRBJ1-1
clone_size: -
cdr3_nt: TGTGCCAGTAGTCCCCGGGATCTAGGGAACACTGAAGCTTTCTTT
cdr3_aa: CASSPRDLGNTEAFF

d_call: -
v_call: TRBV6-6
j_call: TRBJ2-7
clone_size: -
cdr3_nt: TGTGCCAGCACCTATGCGTACGAGCAGTACTTC
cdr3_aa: CASTYAYEQYF

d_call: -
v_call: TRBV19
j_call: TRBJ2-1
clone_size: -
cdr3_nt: TGTGCCAGTAGTATCGACAATGAGCAGTTCTTC
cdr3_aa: CASSIDNEQFF

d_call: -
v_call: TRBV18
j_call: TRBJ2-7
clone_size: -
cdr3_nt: TGTGCCAGCTCACCGCCTTCTAGCTCCTACGAGCAGTACTTC
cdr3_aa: CASSPPSSSYEQYF

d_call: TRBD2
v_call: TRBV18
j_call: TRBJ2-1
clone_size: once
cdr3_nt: TGTGCCAGCTCACCACCTGGCGGGGGGAACAATGAGCAGTTCTTC
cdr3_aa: CASSPPGGGNNEQFF

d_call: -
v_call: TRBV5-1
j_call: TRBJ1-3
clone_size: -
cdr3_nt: TGCGCCAGTAAAGGGACTCTTGGAAACACCATATATTTT
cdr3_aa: CASKGTLGNTIYF